The next 2 T cell receptor beta chains were all read from a single sample in a study of blood T cell repertoires in COVID-19. Using immunoSEQ multiplex PCR, the repertoire was profiled, and TCRdb retains in-frame clones only, with some absent. The sample consists of about 160,000 clones, roughly 88% of them appearing once. The specimen sequenced was PBMCs or T cells enriched from blood (not recorded which). All receptors derive from a woman in her 50s who had recovered from COVID-19.

The gene calls are TRBV30 and TRBJ1-2; 7 positions agree with TRBD1. Germline trimming cut 2 bases from V and 10 bases from J; bases unmatched to any gene: 13. The germline CDR1 and CDR2 sequences are GTSNPN and SVGIG (reference sequence). The length of the CDR3 is 14 residues. DNA for the CDR3: TGTGCCTGGAGTCCACTGGCCGGGACAGCAGACTACACCTTC. This translates into CAWSPLAGTADYTF.

The V call is TRBV7-2, the J call TRBJ2-3; 9 nucleotides line up with TRBD1. Looked up from germline, CDR1 is SGHTA and CDR2 is FQGNSA. The trim removed 4 bases at V and 4 bases at J, leaving 6 bases unmatched. The CDR3 consists of 15 residues. CDR3 amino acids: CASSSTGGGSDTQYF. DNA for the CDR3: TGTGCCAGCAGCTCAACAGGGGGCGGTTCAGATACGCAGTATTTT.